These 23 T cell receptor beta chains came from one sample sequenced in a study of Ad26.COV2.S vaccination and SARS-CoV-2 variants. Only in-frame clones appear in the TCRdb table, and some are missing; sequencing was by immunoSEQ multiplex PCR. The profile shows about 440,000 clones, around 88% of them singletons. Treatment here: 15 to 20 received Ad26.COV2.S at low or high dose, single or two shots; a few received placebo; per-sample allocation not given. Specimen acquisition occurred on day 63 following the initial vaccine or placebo injection. Here the sequenced sample was peripheral blood, taken in a trial of Ad26.COV2.S vaccine versus placebo. These receptors all come from a person between 18 and 59 years old who received the Ad26.COV2.S COVID-19 vaccine or a placebo.

CDR3 residues: CASSIGPRWSTDTQYF. CDR3 bases: TGTGCCAGTAGTATTGGTCCGCGGTGGAGCACAGATACGCAGTATTTT. This chain connects TRBV19 to TRBJ2-3; no reliable D call. The CDR3 covers 16 residues. The germline V gene has CDR1 LNHDA and CDR2 SQIVND (reference sequence). The V end was cut by 3 bases, the J end by 0 bases, with 13 bases between.

V and J are TRBV5-1 and TRBJ1-5; D is undetermined. Germline CDR1 is SGHRS and CDR2 is YFSETQ. The CDR3 covers 15 residues. V lost 4 bases to trimming and J lost 3 bases, with 14 bases between them. The CDR3 nucleotides are TGCGCCAGCAGCAATTATCCGGGTTTCAATCAGCCCCAGCATTTT. Protein product: CASSNYPGFNQPQHF.

The chain has TRBV27 and TRBJ2-5; D call uncertain. There are 14 residues in the CDR3. V was shortened by 4 bases and J by 5 bases, with 14 bases between the two germline ends. The germline CDR1 and CDR2 sequences are MNHEY and SMNVEV (reference sequence). CDR3 sequence reads: CASSSYPGRETQYF. The CDR3 DNA reads as TGTGCCAGCAGTTCCTATCCAGGACGCGAGACCCAGTACTTC.

Details on this clone: The sample has other DNA sequences that encode this CDR3 too. This chain joins TRBV30 and TRBJ2-1; D not resolved. The CDR3 sequence is 11 residues long. Trimming shortened V by 3 bases and J by 4 bases, and 4 bases separated the two germline ends. Germline lookup yields CDR1 GTSNPN and CDR2 SVGIG (reference sequence). CDR3 sequence: CAWSGYNEQFF. CDR3 bases: TGTGCCTGGAGCGGTTACAATGAGCAGTTCTTC.

CDR3 sequence reads: CASSQGNSLGYGYTF. CDR3 DNA: TGTGCCAGCAGCCAAGGAAATTCTCTAGGATATGGCTACACCTTC. The chain joins TRBV4-2 to TRBJ1-2, with D unclear. This CDR3 has 15 residues. The ends were cut back, 1 base at V and 5 bases at J, with 14 bases in the middle. In germline, CDR1 is LGHNA, CDR2 YNFKEQ.

The J gene is TRBJ1-4, the V gene TRBV29-1; D is possibly TRBD1 (6 bases). The V end lost 7 bases, the J end lost 4 bases, and 16 bases lay between the germline ends. This CDR3 comprises 14 residues. Germline V lookup: CDR1 SQVTM, CDR2 ANQGSEA. The CDR3 DNA reads TGCAGCGCCACGACAGGAGCCAGTAATGAAAAACTGTTTTTT. It translates to CSATTGASNEKLFF.

The chain recombines TRBV9 with TRBJ2-1, with 14 nucleotides matching TRBD2. V gave up 1 base and J gave up 4 bases; unmatched junction bases: 13. Germline V lookup: CDR1 SGDLS, CDR2 YYNGEE. The CDR3 is 20 amino acids. The CDR3 loop reads CASSVLGLAGGLTEYNEQFF. Written as DNA, the CDR3 is TGTGCCAGCAGCGTACTCGGACTAGCGGGAGGACTAACTGAATACAATGAGCAGTTCTTC. Using reference TRBV9 and TRBJ2-1 for the parts outside the CDR3, the full variable domain is DSGVTQTPKHLITATGQRVTLRCSPRSGDLSVYWYQQSLDQGLQFLIQYYNGEERAKGNILERFSAQQFPDLHSELNLSSLELGDSALYFCASSVLGLAGGLTEYNEQFFGPGTRLTVL.

The V call is TRBV9, the J call TRBJ2-3; D call uncertain. The CDR3 extends over 13 amino acids. Germline CDR1 reads SGDLS; CDR2 reads YYNGEE. Trimming cost V 7 bases and J 2 bases, with 11 bases left between them. The CDR3 bases are TGTGCCAGCGGCTGGCCGAACACAGATACGCAGTATTTT. Translation: CASGWPNTDTQYF.

V usage is TRBV9 and J usage is TRBJ1-4, with a possible D match to TRBD1 (5 bases). V lost 4 bases and J 6 bases, leaving 19 bases between the germline ends. Germline loops: CDR1 SGDLS, CDR2 YYNGEE. This CDR3 has 16 amino acids. CDR3 loop: CASSPKDIGRYEKLFF. The CDR3 DNA reads as TGTGCCAGCAGCCCCAAGGACATCGGACGGTATGAAAAACTGTTTTTT.

Turning to this clone: The identical CDR3 is also encoded by other nucleotide sequences in the sample. The chain joins TRBV9 to TRBJ2-5; D is perhaps TRBD2 (5 bases). Trimming removed 2 bases from V and 4 bases from J, with 12 bases in between. The V gene's germline CDR1 is SGDLS and CDR2 YYNGEE. The CDR3 length is 14 residues. CDR3 sequence reads: CASSVDEGRETQYF. In DNA, the CDR3 is TGTGCCAGCAGCGTGGACGAGGGAAGAGAGACCCAGTACTTC.

This rearrangement joins TRBV10-3 to TRBJ2-1, with TRBD2 identical over 7 bases. CDR1 and CDR2 (germline): ENHRY, SYGVKD. The CDR3 spans 14 residues. V shed 11 bases, J shed 4 bases, and the junction held 11 bases outside the gene matches. CDR3 residues: CASRSGVTYNEQFF. DNA of the CDR3: TGTGCCTCACGGAGCGGGGTAACTTACAATGAGCAGTTCTTC.

This rearrangement joins TRBV6-5 to TRBJ2-7, with 8 bases that match TRBD2. This CDR3 spans 14 amino acids. V shed 4 bases, J shed 7 bases, and the junction held 9 bases outside the gene matches. Germline V gene data show CDR1 as MNHEY and CDR2 as SVGAGI. The CDR3 protein is CASSSYRLAGEQYF. CDR3 bases: TGTGCCAGCAGTTCGTATCGGCTAGCGGGTGAGCAGTACTTC.

The CDR3: CASSHQETQYF. The CDR3 DNA reads TGTGCCAGCAGCCATCAAGAGACCCAGTACTTC. The rearrangement links TRBV7-9 to TRBJ2-5; D unresolved. V was pared by 5 bases and J by 2 bases, with 3 bases between. Germline values: CDR1 SEHNR, CDR2 FQNEAQ (reference sequence). CDR3 size: 11 residues.

In the case of this clone: Other DNA sequences within the sample encode an identical CDR3. The J gene is TRBJ1-2, the V gene TRBV10-3; possible D gene TRBD1, 5 bases. Trimming removed 0 bases at V and 4 bases at J, with 9 bases between. In germline, CDR1 is ENHRY, CDR2 SYGVKD. The CDR3 is made up of 14 amino acids. This chain's CDR3 is CAISESGRGYGYTF. CDR3 coding DNA: TGTGCCATCAGTGAGTCCGGGAGGGGCTATGGCTACACCTTC.

As for this clone: The junction shows a germline mismatch at one end, possibly a read error. This chain connects TRBV7-9 to TRBJ2-3; D is uncertain. Looked up from germline, CDR1 is SEHNR and CDR2 is FQNEAQ (reference sequence). The CDR3 is 13 amino acids. CDR3 sequence reads: CASSPPAAFTAKF. CDR3 DNA: TGTGCCAGCAGCCCGCCCGCCGCCTTCACCGCGAAATTT.

The V gene is TRBV9, the J gene TRBJ1-1, with TRBD1 as a possible D gene (5 bases). Trimming shortened V by 4 bases and J by 6 bases, and 13 bases separated the two germline ends. The CDR3 runs to 13 residues. From germline, CDR1 is SGDLS and CDR2 YYNGEE. The CDR3 loop reads CASSPHRHPEAFF. The DNA for the CDR3 is TGTGCCAGCAGCCCTCACAGGCATCCTGAAGCTTTCTTT.

The genes are TRBV6-6 and TRBJ2-3; D may be TRBD1 (6 bases). Trimming took 2 bases from V and 9 from J, leaving 15 bases between them. The CDR3 sequence is 14 residues long. Germline values: CDR1 MNHNY, CDR2 SVGAGI (reference sequence). The CDR3 protein is CASSYPTQTGTQYF. DNA for the CDR3: TGTGCCAGCAGTTACCCTACCCAGACAGGAACGCAGTATTTT.

The chain joins TRBV4-1 to TRBJ1-5, with 8 bases lining up with TRBD1. This CDR3 is 15 amino acids long. V shed 5 bases and J 3 bases; nucleotides not matched to a gene: 6. Germline V gene sequence: CDR1 MGHRA, CDR2 YSYEKL. The CDR3 DNA reads TGCGCCAGCAGCGGGGACAGGTTTTCCAATCAGCCCCAGCATTTT. This sequence encodes CASSGDRFSNQPQHF.

This clone appeared a single time. The chain is built from TRBV6-6 and TRBJ2-7; 9 bases line up with TRBD1. The CDR3 length is 15 residues. J was trimmed by 7 bases and V by 3 bases; bases with no gene match: 10. Germline V gene data show CDR1 as MNHNY and CDR2 as SVGAGI (reference sequence). Here the CDR3 reads CASSYSTGGASEQYF. DNA for the CDR3: TGTGCCAGCAGTTATTCAACAGGGGGCGCGTCAGAGCAGTACTTC.

This clone has only a few counts. The J gene is TRBJ1-2, the V gene TRBV2; D possibly corresponds to TRBD1 (6 bases). Looked up from germline, CDR1 is SNHLY and CDR2 is FYNNEI. Trimming took off 3 bases at V and 5 bases at J, with 13 bases between the two ends. This CDR3 is 14 amino acids long. CDR3 sequence reads: CASSDPGVGYGYTF. The CDR3 region has the DNA TGTGCCAGCAGTGACCCAGGGGTGGGATATGGCTACACCTTC.

The rearrangement uses TRBV5-5 and TRBJ2-7; D not certain. This CDR3 contains 13 residues. The V end was cut by 4 bases, the J end by 2 bases, with 10 bases between. Per germline, CDR1 SGHKS and CDR2 YYEKEE (reference sequence). CDR3 nucleotides: TGTGCCAGCAGCCCCAGACTCGCCTACGAGCAGTACTTC. Translated: CASSPRLAYEQYF.

This clone was observed a handful of times. The V call is TRBV3-1 (or the pseudogene TRBV3-2), the J call TRBJ2-7, with D perhaps TRBD1 or TRBD2 (5 bases each). The germline gives CDR1 LGHDT, CDR2 YNNKEL (reference sequence). Between the trimmed V and J ends, which lost 1 base and 4 bases, there was a span of 11 bases. The CDR3 runs to 14 residues. DNA for the CDR3: TGTGCCAGCAGCCAAGTTGGCAGGGAGTACGAGCAGTACTTC. Translated, it gives CASSQVGREYEQYF.

V gene TRBV28 combines with J gene TRBJ2-5; D is perhaps TRBD1 (6 bases). This CDR3 spans 15 amino acids. Looked up from germline, CDR1 is MDHEN and CDR2 is SYDVKM. Trimming left V 2 bases short and J 7 bases short, with 17 bases between. The CDR3 coding sequence is TGTGCCAGCAGTTTAGAGCCGGCAGGGGAAGGGACCCAGTACTTC. Protein product: CASSLEPAGEGTQYF.